Below, 17 T cell receptor beta chains from the same sample are listed, as sequenced in a study of cytotoxic CD8 clonotypes in ibrutinib-treated CLL. Profiling relied on immunoSEQ multiplex PCR, and the TCRdb table lists in-frame clones only, not all of them. Among fewer than 400,000 clones, over 60% were seen once, and the ten largest hold under 8%. The source material was PBMCs, sampled after 36 months of ibrutinib treatment. The receptors here all came from a human donor with chronic lymphocytic leukemia.

In its sample, this clone was seen a few times. The chain links TRBV28 to TRBJ2-7; D tentatively fits TRBD1 or TRBD2 (5 bases each). The CDR3 runs 12 residues. The V and J ends lost 8 bases and 7 bases respectively, with 15 bases between them. CDR1 and CDR2 (germline): MDHEN, SYDVKM. This chain's CDR3 is CASQGVPGEQYF. Here the CDR3 DNA reads TGTGCCAGCCAAGGGGTCCCGGGGGAGCAGTACTTC.

The chain employs TRBV9 and TRBJ1-4; 10 nucleotides align to TRBD1. V gave up 4 bases and J gave up 8 bases; unmatched junction bases: 14. CDR1 is SGDLS, CDR2 YYNGEE, per germline. The CDR3 covers 17 residues. The CDR3 DNA is TGTGCCAGCAGCCTGTCCCGGGACAGGGGTAAGGGGGAAAAACTGTTTTTT. Translation: CASSLSRDRGKGEKLFF.

This chain uses TRBV11-2 with TRBJ2-7; D is uncertain. The CDR3 loop spans 11 amino acids. Trimming removed 5 bases at V and 3 bases at J, with 5 bases between. The germline gives CDR1 SGHAT, CDR2 FQNNGV. Written as DNA, the CDR3 is TGTGCCAGCAGCCCTGACTACGAGCAGTACTTC. It yields the protein CASSPDYEQYF.

The chain employs TRBV19 and TRBJ2-7; 10 bases are shared with TRBD1. Losses at the gene ends were 4 bases for V and 5 bases for J; bases not matched to a gene: 8. The length of the CDR3 is 15 residues. The germline V gene has CDR1 LNHDA and CDR2 SQIVND (reference sequence). The DNA of the CDR3 is TGTGCCAGTAGTACCCAGGGGACAGGGGTCCACGAGCAGTACTTC. Translating it yields CASSTQGTGVHEQYF.

The chain combines TRBV6-1 with TRBJ2-7; D perhaps matches TRBD2 (6 bases). Germline V gene sequence: CDR1 MNHNS, CDR2 SASEGT. V lost 0 bases and J lost 3, with 9 bases in between. The CDR3 loop spans 14 amino acids. The CDR3 DNA is TGTGCCAGCAGTGAAGCGGGGGGTTTCTACGAGCAGTACTTC. Amino acid sequence: CASSEAGGFYEQYF.

V usage is TRBV23-1 and J usage is TRBJ2-2; 7 nucleotides match TRBD1. TRBV23-1 is an ORF, with its function uncertain. The CDR3 length is 19 residues. J gave up 0 bases and V 3 bases, and 13 bases lay outside the gene matches. This CDR3 is CASSQARQGTGPNTGELFF. CDR3 in DNA: TGCGCCAGCAGTCAGGCGAGACAGGGTACAGGACCGAACACCGGGGAGCTGTTTTTT.

Only one count was recorded for this clone. This chain uses TRBV18 with TRBJ2-7, with D tentatively TRBD1 (5 bases). The CDR3 totals 13 residues. Trimming left V 3 bases short and J 10 bases short, with 16 bases between. Germline CDR1 is KGHSH and CDR2 is LQKENI. The chain's CDR3 is CASSPSDKPFQYF. The CDR3 nucleotides are TGTGCCAGCTCACCCTCGGACAAGCCATTCCAGTACTTC. Full variable domain (rest looked up from reference TRBV18 and TRBJ2-7): NAGVMQNPRHLVRRRGQEARLRCSPMKGHSHVYWYRQLPEEGLKFMVYLQKENIIDESGMPKERFSAEFPKEGPSILRIQQVVRGDSAAYFCASSPSDKPFQYFGPGTRLTVT.

This clone showed up just a few times. This chain joins TRBV6-6 and TRBJ1-3, with D perhaps matching TRBD1 (5 bases). Trimming cost V 6 bases and J 0 bases, with 15 bases left between them. Per the germline V gene, CDR1 is MNHNY and CDR2 is SVGAGI (reference sequence). The CDR3 runs to 16 residues. Written as DNA, the CDR3 is TGTGCCAGCAGACCCCGGGACGCCGGCTCTGGAAACACCATATATTTT. Residues: CASRPRDAGSGNTIYF.

This chain connects TRBV28 to TRBJ1-5; D gene uncertain. The CDR3 has 11 residues. V was cut by 6 bases and J by 7 bases, with 7 bases left in between. Germline CDR1 reads MDHEN; CDR2 reads SYDVKM. The DNA for the CDR3 is TGTGCCAGCAGCAGTACCCAGCCCCAGCATTTT. This codes for CASSSTQPQHF.

V usage is TRBV28 and J usage is TRBJ1-1; 7 bases are shared with TRBD1. Germline loops: CDR1 MDHEN, CDR2 SYDVKM. This CDR3 comprises 20 residues. The J segment lost 4 bases and the V segment lost 7 bases, leaving 27 bases of the junction unmatched. The CDR3, as DNA: TGTGCCAGCACTCTAGGGTTCGCCATAATTACAGGGGTACAGGGCACTGAAGCTTTCTTT. Residues: CASTLGFAIITGVQGTEAFF. Supplemented by reference TRBV28 and TRBJ1-1, the full variable domain reads DVKVTQSSRYLVKRTGEKVFLECVQDMDHENMFWYRQDPGLGLRLIYFSYDVKMKEKGDIPEGYSVSREKKERFSLILESASTNQTSMYLCASTLGFAIITGVQGTEAFFGQGTRLTVV.

A few counts support this clone. The rearrangement joins TRBV11-3 to TRBJ1-1; maybe TRBD1 (5 bases). Germline V gives CDR1 SGHNT, CDR2 YENEEA. The CDR3 sequence is 11 residues long. V was pared by 5 bases and J by 6 bases, with 7 bases between. In DNA form, the CDR3 reads TGTGCCAGCAGCAGGGGCGCTGAAGCTTTCTTT. It is translated as CASSRGAEAFF.

The chain uses TRBV5-1 and TRBJ2-3; TRBD1 might be the D (6 bases). V lost 7 bases to trimming and J lost 6 bases, with 12 bases between them. The CDR3 totals 12 residues. CDR1 SGHRS and CDR2 YFSETQ come from the germline V gene. As DNA, the CDR3 is TGCGCCAGCGCTGAGGGGGTTGATACGCAGTATTTT. It is translated as CASAEGVDTQYF.

This clone has a handful of counts. The chain has TRBV9 and TRBJ2-7; 7 bases agree with TRBD2. The CDR3 is made up of 16 amino acids. The V gene end was trimmed by 0 bases and the J gene end by 2 bases; junction bases not matched to a gene: 8. CDR1 SGDLS and CDR2 YYNGEE come from the germline V gene. The CDR3 sequence: CASSVATGGRTYEQYF. The DNA of the CDR3 is TGTGCCAGCAGCGTAGCTACGGGGGGACGGACCTACGAGCAGTACTTC.

The V and J genes are TRBV2 and TRBJ1-2; D is ambiguous. V gave up 4 bases and J gave up 12 bases, with 12 bases separating them. The CDR3 length is 11 residues. Germline V gene data show CDR1 as SNHLY and CDR2 as FYNNEI. CDR3 in DNA: TGTGCCAGCAGTGGGGCAGCTGTTAACACCTTC. It yields the protein CASSGAAVNTF.

V usage is TRBV9 and J usage is TRBJ1-2; D not certain. V lost 2 bases, J lost 0 bases, and 8 bases lay in between. This CDR3 is built from 14 residues. Germline-derived CDR1 and CDR2 are SGDLS and YYNGEE. CDR3 coding DNA: TGTGCCAGCAGCGTCCAGGCGACTAACTATGGCTACACCTTC. It is translated as CASSVQATNYGYTF. Full variable domain (outside the CDR3, taken from reference TRBV9 and TRBJ1-2): DSGVTQTPKHLITATGQRVTLRCSPRSGDLSVYWYQQSLDQGLQFLIQYYNGEERAKGNILERFSAQQFPDLHSELNLSSLELGDSALYFCASSVQATNYGYTFGSGTRLTVV.

CDR3 protein: CASSETSGKVPYEQYF. The CDR3 DNA reads TGTGCCAGCAGTGAGACTAGCGGGAAGGTTCCCTACGAGCAGTACTTC. The chain uses TRBV25-1 and TRBJ2-7; TRBD2 aligns across 11 bases. V lost 3 bases, J lost 2 bases, and 6 bases stayed unmatched. In germline, CDR1 is MGHDK, CDR2 SYGVNS. CDR3 size: 16 residues.

This sequence joins TRBV27 and TRBJ1-1, with 8 positions matching TRBD1. V trimming: 5 bases; J trimming: 8 bases; junction bases outside the gene matches: 7. The CDR3 runs 13 residues. CDR1 MNHEY and CDR2 SMNVEV come from the germline V gene (reference sequence). CDR3 loop: CASSIPGTGEAFF. In DNA form, the CDR3 reads TGTGCCAGCAGTATACCCGGGACAGGCGAAGCTTTCTTT.